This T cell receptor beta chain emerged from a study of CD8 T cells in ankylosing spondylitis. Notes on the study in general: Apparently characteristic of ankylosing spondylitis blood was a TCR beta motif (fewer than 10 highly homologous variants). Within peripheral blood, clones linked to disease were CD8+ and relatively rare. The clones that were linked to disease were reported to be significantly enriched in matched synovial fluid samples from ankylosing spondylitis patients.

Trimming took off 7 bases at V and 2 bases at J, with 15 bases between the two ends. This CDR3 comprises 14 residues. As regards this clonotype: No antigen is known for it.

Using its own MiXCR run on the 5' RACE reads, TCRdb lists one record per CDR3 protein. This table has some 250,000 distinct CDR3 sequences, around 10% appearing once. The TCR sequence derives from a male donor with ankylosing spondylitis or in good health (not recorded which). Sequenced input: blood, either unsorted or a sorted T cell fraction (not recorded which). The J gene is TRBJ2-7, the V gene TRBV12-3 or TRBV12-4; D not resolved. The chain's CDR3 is CASTLGANPYEQYF. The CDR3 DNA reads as TGTGCCAGCACCTTAGGTGCTAATCCCTACGAGCAGTACTTC.